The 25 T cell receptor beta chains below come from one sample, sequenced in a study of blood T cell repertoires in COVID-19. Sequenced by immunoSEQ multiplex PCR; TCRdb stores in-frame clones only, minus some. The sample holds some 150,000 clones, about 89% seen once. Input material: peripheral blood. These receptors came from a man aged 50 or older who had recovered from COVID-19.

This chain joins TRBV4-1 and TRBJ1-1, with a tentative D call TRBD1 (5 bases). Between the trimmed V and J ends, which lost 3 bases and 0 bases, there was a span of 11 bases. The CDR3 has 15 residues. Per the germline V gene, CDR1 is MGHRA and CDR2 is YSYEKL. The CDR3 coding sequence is TGCGCCAGCAGCCAGGGCAGGGTGCTGAACACTGAAGCTTTCTTT. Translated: CASSQGRVLNTEAFF.

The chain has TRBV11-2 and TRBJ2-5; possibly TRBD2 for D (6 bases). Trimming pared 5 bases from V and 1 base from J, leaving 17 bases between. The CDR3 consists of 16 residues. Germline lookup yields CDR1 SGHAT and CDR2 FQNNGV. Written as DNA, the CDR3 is TGTGCCAGCAGCAAACTGGCGGGGAGCTCCCAAGAGACCCAGTACTTC. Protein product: CASSKLAGSSQETQYF. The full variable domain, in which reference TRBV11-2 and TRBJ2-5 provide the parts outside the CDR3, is EAGVAQSPRYKIIEKRQSVAFWCNPISGHATLYWYQQILGQGPKLLIQFQNNGVVDDSQLPKDRFSAERLKGVDSTLKIQPAKLEDSAVYLCASSKLAGSSQETQYFGPGTRLLVL.

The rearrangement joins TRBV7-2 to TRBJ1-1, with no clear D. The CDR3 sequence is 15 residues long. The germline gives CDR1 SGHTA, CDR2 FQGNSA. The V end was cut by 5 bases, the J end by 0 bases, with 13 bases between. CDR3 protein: CASSLTSGLNTEAFF. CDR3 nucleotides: TGTGCCAGCAGCCTAACTAGCGGACTGAACACTGAAGCTTTCTTT.

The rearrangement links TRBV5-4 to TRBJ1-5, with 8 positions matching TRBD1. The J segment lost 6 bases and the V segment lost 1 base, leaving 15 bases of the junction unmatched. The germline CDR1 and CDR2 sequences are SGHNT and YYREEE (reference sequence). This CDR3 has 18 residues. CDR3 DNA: TGTGCCAGCAGCTTGAAGATAGGCAGGGGGCGCGAAGGTCAGCCCCAGCATTTT. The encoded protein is CASSLKIGRGREGQPQHF.

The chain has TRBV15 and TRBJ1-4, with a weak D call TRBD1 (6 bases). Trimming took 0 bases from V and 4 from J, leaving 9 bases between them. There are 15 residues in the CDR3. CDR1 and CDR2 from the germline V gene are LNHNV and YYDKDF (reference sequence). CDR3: CATSRDDRYNEKLFF. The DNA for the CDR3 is TGTGCCACCAGCAGAGATGACAGGTATAATGAAAAACTGTTTTTT. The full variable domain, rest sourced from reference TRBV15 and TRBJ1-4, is DAMVIQNPRYQVTQFGKPVTLSCSQTLNHNVMYWYQQKSSQAPKLLFHYYDKDFNNEADTPDNFQSRRPNTSFCFLDIRSPGLGDTAMYLCATSRDDRYNEKLFFGSGTQLSVL.

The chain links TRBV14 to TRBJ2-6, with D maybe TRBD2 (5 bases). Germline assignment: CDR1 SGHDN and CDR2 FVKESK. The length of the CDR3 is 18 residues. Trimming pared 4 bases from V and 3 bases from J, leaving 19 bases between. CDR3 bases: TGTGCCAGCAGCCCAATGACGGGCCAGAGGGTTGGGGCCAACGTCCTGACTTTC. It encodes CASSPMTGQRVGANVLTF. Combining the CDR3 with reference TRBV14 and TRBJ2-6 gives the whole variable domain EAGVTQFPSHSVIEKGQTVTLRCDPISGHDNLYWYRRVMGKEIKFLLHFVKESKQDESGMPNNRFLAERTGGTYSTLKVQPAELEDSGVYFCASSPMTGQRVGANVLTFGAGSRLTVL.

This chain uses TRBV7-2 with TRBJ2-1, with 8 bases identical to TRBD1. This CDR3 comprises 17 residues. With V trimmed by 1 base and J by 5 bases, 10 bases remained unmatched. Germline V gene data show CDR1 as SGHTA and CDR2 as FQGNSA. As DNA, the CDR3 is TGTGCCAGCAGCTTAGATTTTTGGACAGGGACCAACAATGAGCAGTTCTTC. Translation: CASSLDFWTGTNNEQFF.

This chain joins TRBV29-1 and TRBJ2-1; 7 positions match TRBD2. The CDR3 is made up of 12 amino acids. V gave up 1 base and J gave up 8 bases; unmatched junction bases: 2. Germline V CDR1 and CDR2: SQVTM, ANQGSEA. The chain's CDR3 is CSVEGGGDEQFF. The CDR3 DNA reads TGCAGCGTTGAAGGGGGAGGGGATGAGCAGTTCTTC.

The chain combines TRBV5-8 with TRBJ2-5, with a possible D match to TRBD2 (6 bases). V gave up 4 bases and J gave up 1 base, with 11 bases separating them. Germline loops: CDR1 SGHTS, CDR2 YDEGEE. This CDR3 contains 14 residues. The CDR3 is CASSQGLTQETQYF. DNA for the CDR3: TGTGCCAGCAGCCAGGGACTTACCCAAGAGACCCAGTACTTC.

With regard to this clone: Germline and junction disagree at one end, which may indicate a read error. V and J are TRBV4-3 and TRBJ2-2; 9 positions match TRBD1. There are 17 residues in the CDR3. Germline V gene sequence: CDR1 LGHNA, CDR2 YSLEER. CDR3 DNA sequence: TGCGCCAGCAGTCAAGCCCCGACAGGGGGATGGTCCGGGGAGCTGTTTTTT. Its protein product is CASSQAPTGGWSGELFF.

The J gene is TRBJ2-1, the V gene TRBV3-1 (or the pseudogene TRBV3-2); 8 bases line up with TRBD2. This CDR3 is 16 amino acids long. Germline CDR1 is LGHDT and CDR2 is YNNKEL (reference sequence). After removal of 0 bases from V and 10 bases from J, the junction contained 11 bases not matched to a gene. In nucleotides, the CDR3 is TGTGCCAGCAGCCAAGAGCATTCGCGGGGGGCGAGAGAGCAGTTCTTC. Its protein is CASSQEHSRGAREQFF.

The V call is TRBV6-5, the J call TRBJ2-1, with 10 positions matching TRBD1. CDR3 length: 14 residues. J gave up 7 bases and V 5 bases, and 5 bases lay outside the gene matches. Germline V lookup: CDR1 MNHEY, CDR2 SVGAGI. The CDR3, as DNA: TGTGCCAGCAGTCGGGACAGGGGTGGGAATGAGCAGTTCTTC. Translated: CASSRDRGGNEQFF.

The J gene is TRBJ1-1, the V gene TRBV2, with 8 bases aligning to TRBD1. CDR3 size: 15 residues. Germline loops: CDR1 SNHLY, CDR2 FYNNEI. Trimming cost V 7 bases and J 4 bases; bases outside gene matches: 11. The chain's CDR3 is CASNTQGALGTEAFF. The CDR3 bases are TGTGCCAGCAACACTCAGGGGGCTCTTGGCACTGAAGCTTTCTTT.

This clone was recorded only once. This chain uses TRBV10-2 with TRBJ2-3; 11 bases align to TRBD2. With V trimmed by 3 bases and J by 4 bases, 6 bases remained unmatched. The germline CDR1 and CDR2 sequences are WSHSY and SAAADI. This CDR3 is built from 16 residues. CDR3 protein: CASSELAGGFADTQYF. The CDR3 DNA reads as TGCGCCAGCAGTGAATTAGCGGGGGGGTTCGCAGATACGCAGTATTTT.

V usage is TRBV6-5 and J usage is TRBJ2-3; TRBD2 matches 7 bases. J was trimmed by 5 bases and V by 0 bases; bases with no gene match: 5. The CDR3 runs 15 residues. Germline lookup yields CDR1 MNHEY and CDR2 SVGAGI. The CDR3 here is CASSYSGGEVDTQYF. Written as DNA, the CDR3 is TGTGCCAGCAGTTACTCGGGGGGGGAGGTAGATACGCAGTATTTT.

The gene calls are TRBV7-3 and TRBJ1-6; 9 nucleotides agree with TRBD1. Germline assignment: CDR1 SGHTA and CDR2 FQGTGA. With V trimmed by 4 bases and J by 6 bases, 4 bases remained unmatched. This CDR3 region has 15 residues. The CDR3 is CASSSTGGRNSPLHF. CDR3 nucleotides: TGTGCCAGCAGCTCCACAGGGGGCCGTAATTCACCCCTCCACTTT.

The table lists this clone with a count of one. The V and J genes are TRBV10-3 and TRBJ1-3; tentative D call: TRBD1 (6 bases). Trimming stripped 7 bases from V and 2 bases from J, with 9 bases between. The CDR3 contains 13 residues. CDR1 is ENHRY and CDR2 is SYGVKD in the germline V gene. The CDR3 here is CAITGEPGNTIYF. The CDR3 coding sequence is TGTGCCATCACAGGGGAGCCTGGAAACACCATATATTTT.

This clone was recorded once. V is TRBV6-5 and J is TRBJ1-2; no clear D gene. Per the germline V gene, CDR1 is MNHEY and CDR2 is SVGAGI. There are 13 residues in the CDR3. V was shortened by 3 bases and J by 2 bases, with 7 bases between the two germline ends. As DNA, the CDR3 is TGTGCCAGCAGTTATACGGGGAACTATGGCTACACCTTC. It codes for CASSYTGNYGYTF.

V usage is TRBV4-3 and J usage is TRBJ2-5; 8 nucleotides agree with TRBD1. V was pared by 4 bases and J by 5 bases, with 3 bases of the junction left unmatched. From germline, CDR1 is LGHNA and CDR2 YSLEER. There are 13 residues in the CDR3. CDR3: CASSPGGSETQYF. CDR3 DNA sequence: TGCGCCAGCAGCCCAGGGGGCTCCGAGACCCAGTACTTC.

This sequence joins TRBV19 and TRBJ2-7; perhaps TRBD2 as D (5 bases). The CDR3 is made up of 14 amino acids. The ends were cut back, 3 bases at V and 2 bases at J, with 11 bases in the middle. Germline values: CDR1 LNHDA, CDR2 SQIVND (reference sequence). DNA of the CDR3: TGTGCCAGTAGTATTTCGGGGAGAGCCTACGAGCAGTACTTC. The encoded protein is CASSISGRAYEQYF.

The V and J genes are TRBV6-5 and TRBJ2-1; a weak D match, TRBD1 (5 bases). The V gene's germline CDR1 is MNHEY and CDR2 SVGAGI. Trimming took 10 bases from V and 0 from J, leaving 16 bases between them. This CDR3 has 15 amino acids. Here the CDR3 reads CAIQLTDSSYNEQFF. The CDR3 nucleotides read TGTGCCATCCAGCTGACAGATAGCTCCTACAATGAGCAGTTCTTC.

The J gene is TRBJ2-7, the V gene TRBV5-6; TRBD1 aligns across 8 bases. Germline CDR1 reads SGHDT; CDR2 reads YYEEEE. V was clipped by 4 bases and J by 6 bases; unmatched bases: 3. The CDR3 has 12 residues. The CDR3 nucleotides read TGTGCCAGCAGCCCCAGGGGGCGCGAGCAGTACTTC. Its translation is CASSPRGREQYF. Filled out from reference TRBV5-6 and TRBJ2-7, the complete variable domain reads DAGVTQSPTHLIKTRGQQVTLRCSPKSGHDTVSWYQQALGQGPQFIFQYYEEEERQRGNFPDRFSGHQFPNYSSELNVNALLLGDSALYLCASSPRGREQYFGPGTRLTVT.

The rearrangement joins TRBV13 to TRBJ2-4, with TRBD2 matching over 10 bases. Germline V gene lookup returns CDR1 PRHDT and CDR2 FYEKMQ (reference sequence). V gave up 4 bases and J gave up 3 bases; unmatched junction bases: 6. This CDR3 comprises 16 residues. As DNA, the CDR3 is TGTGCCAGCAGCTCGTTAGCGGGGGGAGGCAAAAACATTCAGTACTTC. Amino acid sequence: CASSSLAGGGKNIQYF.

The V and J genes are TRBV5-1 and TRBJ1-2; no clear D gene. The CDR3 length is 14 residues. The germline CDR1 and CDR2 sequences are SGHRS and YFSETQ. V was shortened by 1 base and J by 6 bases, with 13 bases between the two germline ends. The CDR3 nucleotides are TGCGCCAGCAGCTTGTACCCCACGGGAGATGGCTACACCTTC. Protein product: CASSLYPTGDGYTF.

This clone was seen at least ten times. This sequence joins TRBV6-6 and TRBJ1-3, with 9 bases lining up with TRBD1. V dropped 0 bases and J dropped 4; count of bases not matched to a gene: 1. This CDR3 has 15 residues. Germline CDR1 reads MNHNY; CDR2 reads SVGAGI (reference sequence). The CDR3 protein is CASSYSTGGGNTIYF. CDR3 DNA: TGTGCCAGCAGTTACTCGACAGGGGGAGGAAACACCATATATTTT.